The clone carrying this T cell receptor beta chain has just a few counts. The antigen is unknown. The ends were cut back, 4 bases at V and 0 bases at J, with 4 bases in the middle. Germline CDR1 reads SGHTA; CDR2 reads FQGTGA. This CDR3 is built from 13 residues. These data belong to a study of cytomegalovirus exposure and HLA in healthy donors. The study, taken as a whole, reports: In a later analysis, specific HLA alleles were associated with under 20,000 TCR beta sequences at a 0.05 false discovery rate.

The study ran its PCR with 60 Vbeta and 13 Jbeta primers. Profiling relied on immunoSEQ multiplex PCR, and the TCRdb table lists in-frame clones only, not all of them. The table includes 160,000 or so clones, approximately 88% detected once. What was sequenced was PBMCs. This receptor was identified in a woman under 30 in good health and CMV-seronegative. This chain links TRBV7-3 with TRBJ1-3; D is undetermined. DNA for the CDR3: TGTGCCAGCAGCTCTTACTCTGGAAACACCATATATTTT. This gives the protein CASSSYSGNTIYF. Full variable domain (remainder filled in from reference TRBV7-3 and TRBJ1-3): GAGVSQTPSNKVTEKGKYVELRCDPISGHTALYWYRQSLGQGPEFLIYFQGTGAADDSGLPNDRFFAVRPEGSVSTLKIQRTERGDSAVYLCASSSYSGNTIYFGEGSWLTVV.